This entry lists 11 T cell receptor beta chains sequenced from one sample in a study of T cell responses to AZD1222 COVID-19 vaccine. Assay used: immunoSEQ multiplex PCR; TCRdb lists only in-frame clones, some missing. The repertoire has 100,000 to 150,000 clones, around 90% of them found once; the top ten carry 6.3%. The source material was peripheral blood, sampled on day 0 of AZD1222 vaccination. All receptors derive from an adult in good health.

The chain is built from TRBV2 and TRBJ2-3, with 8 bases matching TRBD2. Germline V lookup: CDR1 SNHLY, CDR2 FYNNEI. V trimming: 8 bases; J trimming: 6 bases; junction bases outside the gene matches: 7. CDR3 length: 13 residues. Written as DNA, the CDR3 is TGTGCCAGCGGGACTAGTTTTTCGGATACGCAGTATTTT. Encoded protein: CASGTSFSDTQYF.

This rearrangement joins TRBV4-3 to TRBJ2-1, with D perhaps TRBD1 (5 bases). With 0 bases removed from V and 7 bases from J, the gap between germline ends came to 7 bases. Germline V gene data show CDR1 as LGHNA and CDR2 as YSLEER. The CDR3 sequence is 13 residues long. Here the CDR3 reads CASSQESGNEQFF. The DNA of the CDR3 is TGCGCCAGCAGCCAAGAGTCAGGGAATGAGCAGTTCTTC.

This clone has just one count. The chain links TRBV4-1 to TRBJ1-6; no definite D call. CDR1 and CDR2 (germline): MGHRA, YSYEKL. With 1 base removed from V and 0 bases from J, the gap between germline ends came to 7 bases. CDR3 length: 16 residues. The CDR3 loop reads CASSQVSSSYNSPLHF. In nucleotides, the CDR3 is TGCGCCAGCAGCCAAGTCTCCAGCTCCTATAATTCACCCCTCCACTTT.

This clone was counted a few times. The chain recombines TRBV5-1 with TRBJ2-1; D is unresolved. CDR3 size: 12 residues. CDR1 SGHRS and CDR2 YFSETQ come from the germline V gene. V shed 1 base and J shed 7 bases, with 6 bases lying between them. In DNA form, the CDR3 reads TGCGCCAGCAGCTTGCCCAGTAATGAGCAGTTCTTC. Its translation: CASSLPSNEQFF.

This chain links TRBV5-6 with TRBJ1-5, with D tentatively TRBD1 (5 bases). Between the trimmed V and J ends, which lost 0 bases and 7 bases, there was a span of 11 bases. Germline CDR1 reads SGHDT; CDR2 reads YYEEEE. The CDR3 loop spans 14 amino acids. In DNA, the CDR3 is TGTGCCAGCAGCTTGGGGGGGACCGGGCAGCCCCAGCATTTT. Protein: CASSLGGTGQPQHF.

The chain has TRBV7-9 and TRBJ2-2; D perhaps matches TRBD2 (6 bases). Germline V gene sequence: CDR1 SEHNR, CDR2 FQNEAQ (reference sequence). The CDR3 runs to 18 residues. V was clipped by 1 base and J by 3 bases, with 18 bases between them. The CDR3 nucleotides read TGTGCCAGCAGCTTAGAACGAGGAGCGGGCGGGGACACCGGGGAGCTGTTTTTT. Its translation is CASSLERGAGGDTGELFF.

This clone was seen just once. The chain is built from TRBV12-5 and TRBJ1-6; D is ambiguous. Germline V gene data show CDR1 as LGHNT and CDR2 as FRNRAP. Trimming cost V 6 bases and J 7 bases, with 10 bases left between them. CDR3 length equals 13 residues. The CDR3 region is CASGGRLNSPLHF. The CDR3, as DNA: TGTGCTAGTGGAGGGAGACTGAATTCACCCCTCCACTTT.

The gene calls are TRBV10-1 and TRBJ1-1, with no clear D. The germline CDR1 and CDR2 sequences are WNHNN and SYGVQD (reference sequence). There are 11 residues in the CDR3. V shed 5 bases and J shed 3 bases, with 4 bases lying between them. Written as DNA, the CDR3 is TGCGCCAGCAGTAGGGACACTGAAGCTTTCTTT. It is translated as CASSRDTEAFF.

The chain recombines TRBV12-5 with TRBJ1-2; weak D call: TRBD1 (5 bases). CDR1 and CDR2 (germline): LGHNT, FRNRAP. V was pared by 4 bases and J by 6 bases, with 18 bases between. The CDR3 is made up of 15 amino acids. The chain's CDR3 is CASGSSGTPRDGYTF. The DNA of the CDR3 is TGTGCTAGTGGTTCCTCTGGGACGCCCAGAGATGGCTACACCTTC.

The V and J genes are TRBV2 and TRBJ1-2; 8 nucleotides agree with TRBD1. The junction had 7 bases not matched to a gene; V was cut back by 6 bases and J by 4 bases. This CDR3 contains 14 residues. The germline gives CDR1 SNHLY, CDR2 FYNNEI. The CDR3 spells CASRDRDRSYGYTF. For the CDR3, the DNA is TGTGCCAGCAGGGATAGGGACAGGAGCTATGGCTACACCTTC.

This clone has more than one count but fewer than ten. J is TRBJ2-6 and V is TRBV9, with TRBD2 matching over 12 bases. V dropped 0 bases and J dropped 3; count of bases not matched to a gene: 7. The germline V gene encodes CDR1 SGDLS and CDR2 YYNGEE. The CDR3 runs to 19 residues. The CDR3 reads CASSVEASGGASGANVLTF. For the CDR3, the DNA is TGTGCCAGCAGCGTAGAAGCTAGCGGGGGGGCCAGTGGGGCCAACGTCCTGACTTTC. The full variable domain, completed using reference TRBV9 and TRBJ2-6, is DSGVTQTPKHLITATGQRVTLRCSPRSGDLSVYWYQQSLDQGLQFLIQYYNGEERAKGNILERFSAQQFPDLHSELNLSSLELGDSALYFCASSVEASGGASGANVLTFGAGSRLTVL.